A single sample gave rise to the 29 T cell receptor beta chains below, sequenced in a study of T-cell reconstitution after alpha-beta-depleted transplantation in children. Unique molecular identifiers were incorporated during preparation of the TCRbeta library. TCRdb redid the calling of the PCR reads with MiXCR, one entry per CDR3 protein. The sample shows 490,000 or so distinct CDR3 sequences, 10% of them seen only once. The starting material was PBMCs, obtained before TCRalphabeta/CD19-depleted stem cell transplant. These receptors were collected from a child younger than 10 with inherited bone marrow failure, due to receive a stem cell transplant.

The chain employs TRBV20-1 and TRBJ2-2; tentative D call: TRBD2 (6 bases). The germline V gene encodes CDR1 DFQATT and CDR2 SNEGSKA (reference sequence). Trimming shortened V by 5 bases and J by 1 base, and 11 bases separated the two germline ends. The CDR3 is made up of 14 amino acids. The CDR3 coding sequence is TGCAGTGCTGGAGGGAGGCTGAACACCGGGGAGCTGTTTTTT. Protein sequence: CSAGGRLNTGELFF.

This clonotype was detected ten times or more. CDR3: CASSEQWRGRGSEQYF. The CDR3 DNA reads as TGTGCCAGCAGTGAACAGTGGCGCGGTCGGGGTTCCGAGCAGTACTTC. The genes are TRBV6-1 and TRBJ2-7, with D perhaps matching TRBD2 (5 bases). The CDR3 sequence is 16 residues long. Per the germline V gene, CDR1 is MNHNS and CDR2 is SASEGT. V lost 2 bases and J lost 6, with 20 bases in between.

This clonotype appeared many times. This chain joins TRBV7-2 and TRBJ1-2; 7 bases align to TRBD1. CDR3 size: 13 residues. CDR1 and CDR2 (germline): SGHTA, FQGNSA. Trimming took 3 bases from V and 8 from J; bases not matched to a gene: 6. CDR3 protein: CASSFRDRRGYTF. The CDR3 DNA is TGTGCCAGCAGCTTCCGGGACAGAAGGGGCTACACCTTC.

This clonotype was picked up many times. V and J are TRBV12-3 or TRBV12-4 and TRBJ1-1, with D unclear. V lost 5 bases and J lost 3, with 7 bases in between. The CDR3 extends over 12 amino acids. The CDR3 sequence: CASSPSYTEAFF. The CDR3 DNA reads TGTGCCAGCAGTCCAAGCTACACTGAAGCTTTCTTT.

The rearrangement joins TRBV12-3 or TRBV12-4 to TRBJ2-1; TRBD1 might be the D (5 bases). The germline V and J ends were trimmed by 8 bases and 5 bases, with 10 bases remaining between them. The CDR3 spans 12 residues. The CDR3 nucleotides read TGTGCCAGCGACAGAGGAAACAATGAGCAGTTCTTC. It yields the protein CASDRGNNEQFF.

This clonotype was seen repeatedly, ten times or more. The chain recombines TRBV20-1 with TRBJ2-1; TRBD2 aligns across 10 bases. CDR3 size: 13 residues. V was clipped by 3 bases and J by 9 bases; unmatched bases: 5. Germline CDR1 DFQATT, CDR2 SNEGSKA (reference sequence). The chain's CDR3 is CSASPSGRGEQFF. CDR3 coding DNA: TGCAGTGCTAGTCCTAGCGGGAGAGGTGAGCAGTTCTTC.

This clonotype has a count of ten or more. The J gene is TRBJ1-1, the V gene TRBV4-1, with D hard to call. Trimming took 4 bases from V and 8 from J, leaving 14 bases between them. The CDR3 totals 13 residues. Germline CDR1 is MGHRA and CDR2 is YSYEKL. The DNA for the CDR3 is TGCGCCAGCAGCCTTCACCACACGAAAGAAGCTTTCTTT. Residues: CASSLHHTKEAFF.

This clonotype was detected many times. The chain couples TRBV5-5 to TRBJ1-2, with D maybe TRBD1 (5 bases). Germline lookup yields CDR1 SGHKS and CDR2 YYEKEE (reference sequence). This CDR3 is 14 amino acids long. Trimming left V 0 bases short and J 5 bases short, with 11 bases between. The CDR3 nucleotides are TGTGCCAGCAGCTTGGGTTCGGGGGAATATGGCTACACCTTC. It yields the protein CASSLGSGEYGYTF.

This clonotype showed up just a few times. The DNA of the CDR3 is TGTGCCAGCGATCCAGACAGGGGGCTCGAGACCCAGTACTTC. It specifies CASDPDRGLETQYF. This chain uses TRBV6-1 with TRBJ2-5; 10 positions agree with TRBD1. Per germline, CDR1 MNHNS and CDR2 SASEGT. CDR3 length: 14 residues. V trimming: 8 bases; J trimming: 5 bases; junction bases outside the gene matches: 8.

This clonotype was counted at least ten times. The rearrangement joins TRBV20-1 to TRBJ2-7, with 13 bases aligning to TRBD2. Germline V gives CDR1 DFQATT, CDR2 SNEGSKA (reference sequence). The CDR3 is made up of 17 amino acids. The junction had 7 bases not matched to a gene; V was cut back by 2 bases and J by 0 bases. CDR3 amino acids: CSARYGLAGVGSYEQYF. CDR3 nucleotide sequence: TGCAGTGCTAGATATGGACTAGCGGGAGTCGGCTCCTACGAGCAGTACTTC.

The sample holds a few counts of this clonotype. The J gene is TRBJ1-5, the V gene TRBV19; TRBD1 is a possible D gene (6 bases). This CDR3 is built from 15 residues. V shed 6 bases and J shed 2 bases, with 14 bases lying between them. CDR1 and CDR2 (germline): LNHDA, SQIVND (reference sequence). The CDR3 reads CASRVQGKRNQPQHF. The CDR3 DNA is TGTGCCAGTAGGGTACAGGGAAAACGCAATCAGCCCCAGCATTTT.

This clonotype turned up a few times. The J gene is TRBJ2-2, the V gene TRBV2, with 8 bases fitting TRBD1. In germline, CDR1 is SNHLY, CDR2 FYNNEI. J lost 2 bases, V lost 7 bases, and 9 bases had no gene match. The CDR3 totals 16 residues. CDR3 nucleotides: TGTGCCAGCAAAGGACCGGACAGGGTTAACACCGGGGAGCTGTTTTTT. It encodes CASKGPDRVNTGELFF.

This clonotype was seen many times. This chain connects TRBV5-1 to TRBJ2-5; no definite D call. Trimming cost V 2 bases and J 2 bases, with 10 bases left between them. In germline, CDR1 is SGHRS, CDR2 YFSETQ. The CDR3 runs 14 residues. CDR3 bases: TGCGCCAGCAGCTTCACGGGTGATCAAGAGACCCAGTACTTC. It translates to CASSFTGDQETQYF.

There are many counts of this clonotype. For the CDR3, the DNA is TGTGCCAGCAGCTTAGGTCCATCTCCCGAAGCTTTCTTT. Protein sequence: CASSLGPSPEAFF. The chain joins TRBV7-9 to TRBJ1-1, with no clear D. V was shortened by 1 base and J by 8 bases, with 11 bases between the two germline ends. Germline V gene data show CDR1 as SEHNR and CDR2 as FQNEAQ (reference sequence). This CDR3 has 13 residues. The variable domain in full, completed from reference TRBV7-9 and TRBJ1-1, reads DTGVSQNPRHKITKRGQNVTFRCDPISEHNRLYWYRQTLGQGPEFLTYFQNEAQLEKSRLLSDRFSAERPKGSFSTLEIQRTEQGDSAMYLCASSLGPSPEAFFGQGTRLTVV.

This clonotype was detected only a few times. The chain employs TRBV11-2 and TRBJ2-1; D is unclear. Trimming left V 2 bases short and J 3 bases short, with 8 bases between. The CDR3 totals 14 residues. The germline V gene encodes CDR1 SGHAT and CDR2 FQNNGV. CDR3 coding DNA: TGTGCCAGCAGCTTACTAACACACTACAATGAGCAGTTCTTC. Translating it yields CASSLLTHYNEQFF.

This clonotype has at least ten counts. This rearrangement joins TRBV29-1 to TRBJ1-2; TRBD1 is a possible D gene (5 bases). The CDR3 extends over 13 amino acids. Trimming took 3 bases from V and 4 from J, leaving 12 bases between them. CDR1 is SQVTM, CDR2 ANQGSEA, per germline. The CDR3 loop reads CSVDPRGGYGYTF. The CDR3 DNA is TGCAGCGTTGATCCCCGTGGGGGCTATGGCTACACCTTC.

This clonotype was counted ten times or more. V and J are TRBV27 and TRBJ2-3, with D unresolved. This CDR3 spans 13 amino acids. CDR1 is MNHEY, CDR2 SMNVEV, per germline (reference sequence). Trimming left V 4 bases short and J 3 bases short, with 8 bases between. The CDR3 coding sequence is TGTGCCAGCAGTTCCTACCGGACAGATACGCAGTATTTT. Translating it yields CASSSYRTDTQYF.

For this clonotype: This may be a read error: a much more frequent sequence differs by one nucleotide. The chain has TRBV6-2 or TRBV6-3 and TRBJ2-2; weak D call: TRBD1 (5 bases). Germline values: CDR1 MNHEY, CDR2 SVGEGT. The CDR3 contains 15 residues. Written as DNA, the CDR3 is TGTGCCAGCAGATTCCTGGACACGAACTCCGGGGAGCTGTTTTTT. As protein: CASRFLDTNSGELFF.

This clonotype was picked up many times. This chain connects TRBV5-1 to TRBJ2-7; a possible D gene is TRBD1 (6 bases). The length of the CDR3 is 15 residues. CDR1 is SGHRS and CDR2 is YFSETQ in the germline V gene. Trimming removed 0 bases at V and 3 bases at J, with 13 bases between. In DNA, the CDR3 is TGCGCCAGCAGCTTGGTGGACAGCTATTTCTACGAGCAGTACTTC. This codes for CASSLVDSYFYEQYF.

This clonotype was seen at least ten times. The chain has TRBV20-1 and TRBJ2-1; maybe TRBD2 (5 bases). Germline-derived CDR1 and CDR2 are DFQATT and SNEGSKA (reference sequence). The CDR3 extends over 12 amino acids. The CDR3 here is CRSGISYNEQFF. DNA for the CDR3: TGCAGGTCCGGGATCTCCTACAATGAGCAGTTCTTC.

This clonotype was counted at least ten times. This chain links TRBV4-1 with TRBJ2-7; D ambiguous. The CDR3 runs to 18 residues. The V gene's germline CDR1 is MGHRA and CDR2 YSYEKL. V was pared by 0 bases and J by 2 bases, with 20 bases between. Here the CDR3 reads CASSQDRYGATSPYEQYF. The CDR3 DNA is TGCGCCAGCAGCCAAGATCGGTACGGAGCCACCTCCCCCTACGAGCAGTACTTC.

This clonotype appeared a few times. V and J are TRBV4-1 and TRBJ2-7, with D tentatively TRBD2 (5 bases). Between the trimmed V and J ends, which lost 0 bases and 1 base, there was a span of 10 bases. CDR1 MGHRA and CDR2 YSYEKL come from the germline V gene. The CDR3 has 15 residues. The CDR3 reads CASSQDPGRSYEQYF. The CDR3 DNA follows: TGCGCCAGCAGCCAAGACCCGGGAAGGTCCTACGAGCAGTACTTC.

At least ten counts were recorded for this clonotype. This chain links TRBV7-2 with TRBJ2-7; D is possibly TRBD2 (6 bases). This CDR3 is 15 amino acids long. Trimming cost V 5 bases and J 2 bases, with 16 bases left between them. The germline gives CDR1 SGHTA, CDR2 FQGNSA. The CDR3 DNA follows: TGTGCCAGCAGCCCTCACTGGAGGGCCGCCTACGAGCAGTACTTC. It is translated as CASSPHWRAAYEQYF.

This clonotype was detected ten times or more. J is TRBJ2-1 and V is TRBV27, with 15 nucleotides matching TRBD2. V shed 5 bases and J 2 bases; nucleotides not matched to a gene: 7. The CDR3 contains 18 residues. Germline assignment: CDR1 MNHEY and CDR2 SMNVEV (reference sequence). The CDR3 is CASSIGLAGGPAYNEQFF. Written as DNA, the CDR3 is TGTGCCAGCAGTATTGGACTAGCGGGAGGGCCTGCCTACAATGAGCAGTTCTTC.

The J gene is TRBJ2-7, the V gene TRBV15; 11 positions agree with TRBD1. The CDR3 length is 18 residues. Trimming cost V 0 bases and J 2 bases; bases outside gene matches: 9. CDR1 is LNHNV, CDR2 YYDKDF, per germline (reference sequence). The CDR3 region is CATSRDTGGQGVTYEQYF. In nucleotides, the CDR3 is TGTGCCACCAGCAGAGATACAGGGGGACAGGGGGTAACCTACGAGCAGTACTTC.

Only a few counts were recorded for this clonotype. The chain is built from TRBV23-1 and TRBJ2-7, with D unclear. TRBV23-1 is filed as an ORF, its function uncertain. V was cut by 0 bases and J by 2 bases, with 8 bases left in between. CDR3 size: 14 residues. The CDR3 DNA follows: TGCGCCAGCAGTCAATCGTGCCTGACCTACGAGCAGTACTTC. The encoded protein is CASSQSCLTYEQYF.

This clonotype was counted many times. This chain uses TRBV4-3 with TRBJ1-4; 9 bases are shared with TRBD1. Germline V gives CDR1 LGHNA, CDR2 YSLEER. The V segment lost 0 bases and the J segment 6 bases; nucleotides outside the gene matches: 5. CDR3 length: 16 residues. CDR3 amino acids: CASSQDVGQGDEKLFF. CDR3 sequence (DNA): TGCGCCAGCAGCCAAGATGTGGGACAGGGTGATGAAAAACTGTTTTTT.

On this clonotype itself: A junction boundary mismatches the germline segment, possibly from a read error. The chain joins TRBV20-1 to TRBJ2-1; 16 positions match TRBD2. Germline CDR1 reads DFQATT; CDR2 reads SNEGSKA (reference sequence). The CDR3 sequence is 18 residues long. The CDR3 spells CCANFGTSGRVSYNEQFF. The CDR3 DNA is TGCTGTGCTAATTTTGGGACTAGCGGGAGGGTTTCTTACAATGAGCAGTTCTTC.

The sample holds many counts of this clonotype. The CDR3 sequence: CASSLGPGGVAEAFF. The DNA for the CDR3 is TGCGCCAGCAGCTTGGGTCCAGGGGGGGTGGCTGAAGCTTTCTTT. The rearrangement joins TRBV5-1 to TRBJ1-1, with TRBD1 matching over 7 bases. There are 15 residues in the CDR3. V lost 0 bases and J lost 6; bases outside the gene matches: 8. Germline CDR1 SGHRS, CDR2 YFSETQ.